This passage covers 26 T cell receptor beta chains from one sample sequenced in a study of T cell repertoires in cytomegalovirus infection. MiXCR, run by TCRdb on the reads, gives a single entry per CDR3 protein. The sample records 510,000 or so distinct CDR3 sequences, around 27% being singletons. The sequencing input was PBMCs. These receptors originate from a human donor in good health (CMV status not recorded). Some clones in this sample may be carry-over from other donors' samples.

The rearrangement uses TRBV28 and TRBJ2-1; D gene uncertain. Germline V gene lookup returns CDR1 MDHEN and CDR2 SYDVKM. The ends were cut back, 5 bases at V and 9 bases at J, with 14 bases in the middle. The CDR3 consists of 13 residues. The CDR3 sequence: CASSLKRAGEQFF. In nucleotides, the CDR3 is TGTGCCAGCAGTCTAAAAAGAGCTGGTGAGCAGTTCTTC.

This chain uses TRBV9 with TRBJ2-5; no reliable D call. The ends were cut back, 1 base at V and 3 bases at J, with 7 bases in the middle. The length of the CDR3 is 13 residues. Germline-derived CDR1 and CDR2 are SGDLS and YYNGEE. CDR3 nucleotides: TGTGCCAGCAGCGTATTAGGGAAAGAGACCCAGTACTTC. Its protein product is CASSVLGKETQYF.

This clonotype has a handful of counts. The CDR3 is CSGGRDTEAFF. For the CDR3, the DNA is TGCAGCGGGGGCAGGGACACTGAAGCTTTCTTT. This chain joins TRBV29-1 and TRBJ1-1, with D possibly TRBD1 on 5 matching bases. Trimming stripped 7 bases from V and 3 bases from J, with 9 bases between. CDR3 length: 11 residues. Germline loops: CDR1 SQVTM, CDR2 ANQGSEA.

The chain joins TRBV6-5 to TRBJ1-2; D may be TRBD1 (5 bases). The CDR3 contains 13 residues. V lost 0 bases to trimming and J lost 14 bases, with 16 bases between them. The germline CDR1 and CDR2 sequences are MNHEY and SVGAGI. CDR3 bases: TGTGCCAGCAGTTACTCAACGGGATCAGGGACGACCTTC. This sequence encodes CASSYSTGSGTTF.

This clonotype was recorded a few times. The CDR3 DNA reads as TGTGCCAGCAGCTTAGTTAGCGGGGCGAACCACGAGCAGTACTTC. Protein sequence: CASSLVSGANHEQYF. The rearrangement joins TRBV7-9 to TRBJ2-7, with TRBD2 identical over 8 bases. Germline CDR1 and CDR2: SEHNR and FQNEAQ (reference sequence). The CDR3 is made up of 15 amino acids. The V segment lost 1 base and the J segment 5 bases; nucleotides outside the gene matches: 7.

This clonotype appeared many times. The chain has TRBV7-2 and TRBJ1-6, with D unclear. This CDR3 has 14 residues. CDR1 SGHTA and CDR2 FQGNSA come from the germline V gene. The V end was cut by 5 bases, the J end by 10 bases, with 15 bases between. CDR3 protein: CASSRGLTDSPLHF. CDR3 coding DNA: TGTGCCAGCAGCCGCGGCCTGACCGACTCACCCCTCCACTTT.

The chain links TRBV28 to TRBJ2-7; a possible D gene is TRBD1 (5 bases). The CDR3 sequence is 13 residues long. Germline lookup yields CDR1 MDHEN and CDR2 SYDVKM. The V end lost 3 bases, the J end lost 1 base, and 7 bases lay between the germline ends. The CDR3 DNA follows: TGTGCCAGCAGTTTCGACAGTTCCTACGAGCAGTACTTC. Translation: CASSFDSSYEQYF. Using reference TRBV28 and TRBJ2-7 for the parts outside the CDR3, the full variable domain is DVKVTQSSRYLVKRTGEKVFLECVQDMDHENMFWYRQDPGLGLRLIYFSYDVKMKEKGDIPEGYSVSREKKERFSLILESASTNQTSMYLCASSFDSSYEQYFGPGTRLTVT.

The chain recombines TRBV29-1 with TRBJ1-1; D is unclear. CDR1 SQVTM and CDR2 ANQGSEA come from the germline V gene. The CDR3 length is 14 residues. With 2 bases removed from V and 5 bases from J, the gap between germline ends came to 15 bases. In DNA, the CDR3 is TGCAGCGTTGAACCTAAACTGGGGAGGACTGAAGCTTTCTTT. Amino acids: CSVEPKLGRTEAFF.

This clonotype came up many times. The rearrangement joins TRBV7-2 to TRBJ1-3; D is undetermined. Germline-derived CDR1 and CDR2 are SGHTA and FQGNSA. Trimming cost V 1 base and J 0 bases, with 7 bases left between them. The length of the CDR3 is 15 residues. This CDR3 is CASSLEVTSGNTIYF. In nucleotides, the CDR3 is TGTGCCAGCAGCTTAGAAGTCACCTCTGGAAACACCATATATTTT.

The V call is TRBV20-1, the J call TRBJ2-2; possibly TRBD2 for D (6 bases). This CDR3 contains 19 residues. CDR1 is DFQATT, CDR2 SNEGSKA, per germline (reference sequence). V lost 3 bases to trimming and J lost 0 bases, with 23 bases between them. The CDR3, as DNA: TGCAGTGCTAGGGAGGACATCACAACAGCGGGCACGAACACCGGGGAGCTGTTTTTT. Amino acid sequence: CSAREDITTAGTNTGELFF.

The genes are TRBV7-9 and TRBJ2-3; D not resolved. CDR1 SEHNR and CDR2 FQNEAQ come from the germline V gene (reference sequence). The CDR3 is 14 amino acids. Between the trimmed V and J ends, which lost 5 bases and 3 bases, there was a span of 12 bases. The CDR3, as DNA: TGTGCCAGCAGCCCCCCTCTGGGGACAGATACGCAGTATTTT. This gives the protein CASSPPLGTDTQYF.

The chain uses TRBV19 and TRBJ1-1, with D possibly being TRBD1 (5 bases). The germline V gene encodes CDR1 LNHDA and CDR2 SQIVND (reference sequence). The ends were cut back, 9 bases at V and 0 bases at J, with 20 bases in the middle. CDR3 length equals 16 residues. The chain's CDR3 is CASRRWRDRMNTEAFF. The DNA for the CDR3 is TGTGCCAGCCGAAGGTGGAGGGACCGCATGAACACTGAAGCTTTCTTT.

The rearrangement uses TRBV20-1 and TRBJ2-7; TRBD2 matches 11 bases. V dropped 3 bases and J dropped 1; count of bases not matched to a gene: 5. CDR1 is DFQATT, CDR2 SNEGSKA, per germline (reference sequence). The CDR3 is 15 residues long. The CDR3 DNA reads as TGCAGTGCTAGTACGACTAGCGGGGTATCCTACGAGCAGTACTTC. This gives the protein CSASTTSGVSYEQYF.

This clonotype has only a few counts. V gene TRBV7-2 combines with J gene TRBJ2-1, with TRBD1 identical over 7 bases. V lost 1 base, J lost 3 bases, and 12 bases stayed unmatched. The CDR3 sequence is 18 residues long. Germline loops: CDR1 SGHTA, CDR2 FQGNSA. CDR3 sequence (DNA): TGTGCCAGCAGCTTAGGGGAAGGGGGCGGCCGAATCTACAATGAGCAGTTCTTC. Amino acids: CASSLGEGGGRIYNEQFF.

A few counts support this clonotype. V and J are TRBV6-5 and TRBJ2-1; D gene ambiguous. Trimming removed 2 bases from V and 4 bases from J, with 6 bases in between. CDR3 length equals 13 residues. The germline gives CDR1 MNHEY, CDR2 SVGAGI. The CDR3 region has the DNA TGTGCCAGCAGTTACCAGGCGTACAATGAGCAGTTCTTC. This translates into CASSYQAYNEQFF.

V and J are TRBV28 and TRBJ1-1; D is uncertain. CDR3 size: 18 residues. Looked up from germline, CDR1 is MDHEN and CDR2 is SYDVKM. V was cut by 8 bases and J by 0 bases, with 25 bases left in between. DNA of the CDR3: TGTGCCAGCTTTCCCGCCGGACCCACCCCAACCATGAACACTGAAGCTTTCTTT. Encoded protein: CASFPAGPTPTMNTEAFF.

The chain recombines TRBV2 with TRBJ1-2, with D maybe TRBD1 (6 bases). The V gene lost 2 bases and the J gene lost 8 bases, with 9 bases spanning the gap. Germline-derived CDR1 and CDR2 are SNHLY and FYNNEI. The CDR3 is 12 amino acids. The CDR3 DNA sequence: TGTGCCAGCAGTGAATGGGGGCAAGGCTACACCTTC. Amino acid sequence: CASSEWGQGYTF.

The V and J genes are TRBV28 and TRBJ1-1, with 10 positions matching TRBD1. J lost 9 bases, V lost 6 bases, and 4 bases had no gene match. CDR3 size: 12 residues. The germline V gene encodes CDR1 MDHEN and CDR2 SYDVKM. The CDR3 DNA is TGTGCCAGCAGGCAAGACAGGGGGCAAGCTTTCTTT. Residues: CASRQDRGQAFF.

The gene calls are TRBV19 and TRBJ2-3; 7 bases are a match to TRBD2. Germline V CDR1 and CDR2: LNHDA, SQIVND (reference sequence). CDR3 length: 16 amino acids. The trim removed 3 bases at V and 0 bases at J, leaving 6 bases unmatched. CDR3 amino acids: CASSMAPGGSTDTQYF. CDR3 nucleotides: TGTGCCAGTAGTATGGCCCCGGGGGGTAGCACAGATACGCAGTATTTT.

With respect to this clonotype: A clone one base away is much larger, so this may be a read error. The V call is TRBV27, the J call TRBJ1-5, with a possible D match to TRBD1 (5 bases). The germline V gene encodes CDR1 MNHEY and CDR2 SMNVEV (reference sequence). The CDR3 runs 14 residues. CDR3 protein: CASGRGVGNQSQHF. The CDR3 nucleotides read TGTGCCAGCGGACGGGGGGTGGGCAATCAGTCCCAGCATTTT.

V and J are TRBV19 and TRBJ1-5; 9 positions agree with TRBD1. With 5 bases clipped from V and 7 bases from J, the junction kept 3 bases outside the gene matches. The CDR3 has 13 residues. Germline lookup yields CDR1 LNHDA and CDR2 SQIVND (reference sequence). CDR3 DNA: TGTGCCAGTAGTTGGGACAGGGCACAGCCCCAGCATTTT. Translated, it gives CASSWDRAQPQHF.

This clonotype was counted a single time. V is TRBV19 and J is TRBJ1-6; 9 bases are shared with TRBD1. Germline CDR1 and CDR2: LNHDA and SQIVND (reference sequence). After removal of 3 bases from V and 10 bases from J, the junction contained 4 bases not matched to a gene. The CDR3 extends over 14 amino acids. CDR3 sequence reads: CASSMGQGISPLHF. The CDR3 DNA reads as TGTGCCAGTAGTATGGGACAGGGTATCTCACCCCTCCACTTT.

In DNA form, the CDR3 reads TGCGCCAGCAGCCGGTCGGGAGGCCTCAAGAACACTGAAGCTTTCTTT. Encoded protein: CASSRSGGLKNTEAFF. This sequence joins TRBV5-1 and TRBJ1-1; D is uncertain. V was shortened by 4 bases and J by 1 base, with 17 bases between the two germline ends. This CDR3 is 16 amino acids long. From germline, CDR1 is SGHRS and CDR2 YFSETQ.

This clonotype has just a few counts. As DNA, the CDR3 is TGTGCCAGCAGTTTCGGGGGGGACAGGGTGGGCGAGCAGTTCTTC. Residues: CASSFGGDRVGEQFF. The chain is built from TRBV5-4 and TRBJ2-1, with D tentatively TRBD1 (9 bases). V shed 5 bases and J shed 10 bases, with 22 bases lying between them. CDR3 length: 15 amino acids. Per the germline V gene, CDR1 is SGHNT and CDR2 is YYREEE (reference sequence). Combining the CDR3 with reference TRBV5-4 and TRBJ2-1 gives the whole variable domain ETGVTQSPTHLIKTRGQQVTLRCSSQSGHNTVSWYQQALGQGPQFIFQYYREEENGRGNFPPRFSGLQFPNYSSELNVNALELDDSALYLCASSFGGDRVGEQFFGPGTRLTVL.

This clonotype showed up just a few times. The CDR3 spells CASSPTTGNSIQYF. CDR3 in DNA: TGCGCCAGCAGCCCAACGACGGGGAATAGCATTCAGTACTTC. The V gene is TRBV4-3, the J gene TRBJ2-4, with a possible D match to TRBD2 (5 bases). This CDR3 is built from 14 residues. Trimming removed 4 bases at V and 9 bases at J, with 16 bases between. Per germline, CDR1 LGHNA and CDR2 YSLEER.

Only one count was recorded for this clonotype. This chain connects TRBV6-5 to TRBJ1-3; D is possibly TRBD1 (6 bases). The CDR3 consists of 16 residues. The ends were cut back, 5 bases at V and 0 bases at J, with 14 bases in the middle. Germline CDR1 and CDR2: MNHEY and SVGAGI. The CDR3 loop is CASSLTGTISGNTIYF. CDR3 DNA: TGTGCCAGCAGTCTAACAGGGACTATCTCTGGAAACACCATATATTTT.